Listed below are T cell receptor beta chains from one sample, sequenced in a study of shared clonotypes between healthy human individuals. The method was immunoSEQ multiplex PCR; TCRdb's version includes in-frame clones alone and lacks a portion of them. There are about 960,000 clones in the sample; 60% to 85% occur only once, and around 1.4% lies in the top ten. The source material was memory CD4+ T cells sorted from blood. The receptors originated from a man aged 18 to 35 in good health. CDR3s include the opening cysteine and the closing phenylalanine or tryptophan. Each record gives: CDR3 protein, CDR3 DNA, D gene, clone size, J gene, V gene. D genes are given only for firm matches. Size tells how often a clone was seen (once, few, many) or the class of an expanded clone, and some rows leave it out.

CASGTAHTGELFF	TGTGCCAGCGGGACAGCTCACACCGGGGAGCTGTTTTTT	TRBD1	.	TRBJ2-2	TRBV11-3
CASSRDRDPGNTIYF	TGTGCCAGCAGCCGAGACAGGGATCCAGGAAACACCATATATTTT	TRBD1	.	TRBJ1-3	TRBV6-1
CASSPPTGNGYTF	TGTGCCAGCTCACCACCGACAGGGAATGGCTACACCTTC	TRBD1	.	TRBJ1-2	TRBV18
CASSFNSGSNTEAFF	TGCGCCAGCAGCTTCAATAGTGGCAGCAACACTGAAGCTTTCTTT	.	.	TRBJ1-1	TRBV5-1
CASSHRGAPGSFF	TGTGCCAGCAGCCATCGTGGGGCTCCGGGATCTTTCTTT	.	.	TRBJ1-1	TRBV11-2
CASSDGPGYGEQFF	TGTGCCAGCAGTGATGGGCCTGGATACGGTGAGCAGTTCTTC	.	.	TRBJ2-1	TRBV6-4
CASSLGPGGGINEQYF	TGTGCCAGCAGCTTGGGCCCTGGGGGCGGGATCAACGAGCAGTACTTC	.	.	TRBJ2-7	TRBV7-2
CASSPLAAGPLNF	TGTGCCAGCTCACCACTGGCGGCGGGGCCATTAAACTTC	.	.	TRBJ2-5	TRBV18
CASSSEGTNYGYTF	TGTGCCAGCAGCTCGGAGGGTACTAACTATGGCTACACCTTC	.	few	TRBJ1-2	TRBV7-8
CASSPKGRLQETQYF	TGTGCCAGCAGCCCCAAAGGACGGCTCCAAGAGACCCAGTACTTC	.	.	TRBJ2-5	TRBV5-6
CASSEALGWDSNQPQHF	TGTGCCAGCAGTGAAGCGCTTGGATGGGATAGCAATCAGCCCCAGCATTTT	.	.	TRBJ1-5	TRBV2